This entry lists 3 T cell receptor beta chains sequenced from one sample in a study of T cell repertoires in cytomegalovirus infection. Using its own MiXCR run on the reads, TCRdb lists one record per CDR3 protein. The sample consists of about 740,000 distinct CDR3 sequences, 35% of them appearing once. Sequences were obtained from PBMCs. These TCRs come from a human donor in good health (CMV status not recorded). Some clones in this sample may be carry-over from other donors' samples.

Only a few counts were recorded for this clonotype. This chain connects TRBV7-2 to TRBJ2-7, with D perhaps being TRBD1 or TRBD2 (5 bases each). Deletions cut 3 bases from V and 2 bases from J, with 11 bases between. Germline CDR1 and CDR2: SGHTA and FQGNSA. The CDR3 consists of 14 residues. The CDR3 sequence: CASSLRGPTYEQYF. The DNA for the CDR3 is TGTGCCAGCAGCTTGAGGGGCCCCACCTACGAGCAGTACTTC. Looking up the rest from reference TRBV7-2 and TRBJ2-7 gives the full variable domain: GAGVSQSPSNKVTEKGKDVELRCDPISGHTALYWYRQSLGQGLEFLIYFQGNSAPDKSGLPSDRFSAERTGGSVSTLTIQRTQQEDSAVYLCASSLRGPTYEQYFGPGTRLTVT.

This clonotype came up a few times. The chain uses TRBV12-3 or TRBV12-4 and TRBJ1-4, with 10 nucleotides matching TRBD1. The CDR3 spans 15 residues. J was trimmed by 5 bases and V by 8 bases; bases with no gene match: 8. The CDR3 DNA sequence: TGTGCCAGCGACCACCCGGGACAGGGGAATGAAAAACTGTTTTTT. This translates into CASDHPGQGNEKLFF.

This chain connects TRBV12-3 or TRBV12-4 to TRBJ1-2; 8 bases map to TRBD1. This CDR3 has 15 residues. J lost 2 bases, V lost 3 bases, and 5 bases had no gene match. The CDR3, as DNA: TGTGCCAGCAGTTTGACAGGGGTTCAGAACTATGGCTACACCTTC. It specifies CASSLTGVQNYGYTF.